The next 4 T cell receptor beta chains were all read from a single sample in a study of cytomegalovirus exposure and HLA in healthy donors (dated by TCRdb to between 2016 and 2019). Library creation used the immunoSEQ multiplex PCR assay. For the multiplex PCR, a mixture combining 60 forward primers for TCR Vbeta segments and 13 reverse primers for TCR Jbeta segments was used. TCRdb carries this immuneACCESS record with in-frame sequences only. Its versions omit some clonotypes, under half of them owing to an unresolved V gene in the studies checked, with the rest unexplained. This sample holds 130,000 or so clones; approximately 80% were observed only once. 1.8% of the sample is taken by the ten largest. The sample comprised PBMCs. Receptors were obtained from a man aged 40-50 years in good health and CMV-seronegative.

The chain combines TRBV2 with TRBJ2-7; a weak D match, TRBD1 (6 bases). Per germline, CDR1 SNHLY and CDR2 FYNNEI. The V and J ends lost 4 bases and 3 bases respectively, with 13 bases between them. The CDR3 extends over 14 amino acids. CDR3 sequence (DNA): TGTGCCAGCAGTGGAAGGACAGAAGTCTACGAGCAGTACTTC. It codes for CASSGRTEVYEQYF.

V gene TRBV29-1 combines with J gene TRBJ2-7, with TRBD2 matching 13 bases. Trimming took 3 bases from V and 2 from J; bases not matched to a gene: 13. The germline CDR1 and CDR2 sequences are SQVTM and ANQGSEA. The CDR3 is 18 residues long. The CDR3 is CSVEERAGTSGTAYEQYF. The CDR3 region has the DNA TGCAGCGTTGAGGAGAGAGCCGGGACTAGCGGGACAGCCTACGAGCAGTACTTC.

In this sample, this clone turned up a few times. This sequence joins TRBV7-3 and TRBJ2-7; maybe TRBD2 (6 bases). The V end lost 0 bases, the J end lost 5 bases, and 8 bases lay between the germline ends. The length of the CDR3 is 13 residues. CDR1 SGHTA and CDR2 FQGTGA come from the germline V gene. Here the CDR3 DNA reads TGTGCCAGCAGCTTAACGCGGGATAACGAGCAGTACTTC. It encodes CASSLTRDNEQYF.

J is TRBJ2-1 and V is TRBV5-4; a weak D match, TRBD2 (7 bases). V was shortened by 0 bases and J by 1 base, with 14 bases between the two germline ends. CDR1 is SGHNT, CDR2 YYREEE, per germline (reference sequence). The CDR3 has 17 residues. CDR3 in DNA: TGTGCCAGCAGCTTGGTTTACGGGGGGCTTTCCTACAATGAGCAGTTCTTC. Encoded protein: CASSLVYGGLSYNEQFF.